This is a list of T cell receptor beta chains from one sample in a study of beta chain features in type 1 diabetes. The table came from immunoSEQ multiplex PCR; TCRdb's copy has only in-frame clones and leaves some out. The sample has 60,000 or so clones, about 60% seen once; the top ten hold roughly 2%. What was sequenced was Tregs from blood. The receptors were sampled from a young woman in good health. Both conserved end residues are part of each CDR3. The D gene is left open where the match is weak. Size values are once, few and many counts, or a class for expanded clones, and some rows have none.

d_gene: TRBD1
v_gene: TRBV4-3
j_gene: TRBJ1-4
abundance: medium-sized
CDR3nt: TGCGCCAGCAGCCGCTATCCGACAGGGGGCAGTGGGGAAAAACTGTTTTTT
CDR3aa: CASSRYPTGGSGEKLFF

d_gene: .
v_gene: TRBV10-2
j_gene: TRBJ1-1
abundance: .
CDR3nt: TGCGCCAGCAGGGGCGCCGGAAACACTGAAGCTTTCTTT
CDR3aa: CASRGAGNTEAFF

d_gene: TRBD1
v_gene: TRBV5-4
j_gene: TRBJ1-1
abundance: .
CDR3nt: TGTGCCAGCAGCTTGGAGGGGGCGCTGAACACTGAAGCTTTCTTT
CDR3aa: CASSLEGALNTEAFF

d_gene: TRBD2
v_gene: TRBV9
j_gene: TRBJ2-7
abundance: .
CDR3nt: TGTGCCAGCAGCGTAGCTCGGCGGGAGCGTAACTACGAGCAGTACTTC
CDR3aa: CASSVARRERNYEQYF

d_gene: .
v_gene: TRBV13
j_gene: TRBJ2-1
abundance: medium-sized
CDR3nt: TGTGCCAGCAGCTTTGGAGGGTCCTACAATGAGCAGTTCTTC
CDR3aa: CASSFGGSYNEQFF

d_gene: TRBD2
v_gene: TRBV4-2
j_gene: TRBJ2-2
abundance: few
CDR3nt: TGTGCCAGCAGCCAAGAGTCCAGCGGGGGTACCGGGGAGCTGTTTTTT
CDR3aa: CASSQESSGGTGELFF

d_gene: .
v_gene: TRBV19
j_gene: TRBJ1-4
abundance: .
CDR3nt: TGTGCCAGTAAAGGGCGGGGTGAAAAACTGTTTTTT
CDR3aa: CASKGRGEKLFF

d_gene: TRBD1
v_gene: TRBV14
j_gene: TRBJ1-4
abundance: .
CDR3nt: TGTGCCAGCAGCCACAGGTGGACAGGGGGAAATGAAAAACTGTTTTTT
CDR3aa: CASSHRWTGGNEKLFF

d_gene: TRBD1
v_gene: TRBV5-4
j_gene: TRBJ1-1
abundance: few
CDR3nt: TGTGCCAGCAGCTTTCAGGGGGCGCGGACTGAAGCTTTCTTT
CDR3aa: CASSFQGARTEAFF

d_gene: .
v_gene: TRBV10-3
j_gene: TRBJ1-4
abundance: .
CDR3nt: TGTGCCATCAGTGAGTCAAGGGGCGGAGGGGCTAATGAAAAACTGTTTTTT
CDR3aa: CAISESRGGGANEKLFF

d_gene: TRBD2
v_gene: TRBV5-1
j_gene: TRBJ2-2
abundance: .
CDR3nt: TGCGCCAGCAGAGGCGGGGGGCTAGGAAGCACCGGGGAGCTGTTTTTT
CDR3aa: CASRGGGLGSTGELFF

d_gene: .
v_gene: TRBV4-3
j_gene: TRBJ1-2
abundance: .
CDR3nt: TGCGCCAGCAGCCAAGACTCTCGCGGGGATCCGGGTGGCTACACCTTC
CDR3aa: CASSQDSRGDPGGYTF

d_gene: TRBD1
v_gene: TRBV5-1
j_gene: TRBJ1-5
abundance: .
CDR3nt: TGCGCCAGCAGCTTCGCAGGGGGGAATCAGCCCCAGCATTTT
CDR3aa: CASSFAGGNQPQHF

d_gene: .
v_gene: TRBV4-1
j_gene: TRBJ2-7
abundance: .
CDR3nt: TGCGCCAGCAGCCAAGACTTCCAGAACTACGAGCAGTACTTC
CDR3aa: CASSQDFQNYEQYF

d_gene: .
v_gene: TRBV7-3
j_gene: TRBJ2-7
abundance: .
CDR3nt: TGTGCCAGCAGCTTAACCAGGGGTTACGAGCAGTACTTC
CDR3aa: CASSLTRGYEQYF

d_gene: TRBD2
v_gene: TRBV5-1
j_gene: TRBJ2-7
abundance: .
CDR3nt: TGCGCCAGCAGCCCAAGACGTAGGTCACGGGGGGAGTACGAGCAGTACTTC
CDR3aa: CASSPRRRSRGEYEQYF

d_gene: TRBD2
v_gene: TRBV5-1
j_gene: TRBJ2-2
abundance: few
CDR3nt: TGCGCCAGCAGCTCACTAGCGGCGACCGGGGAGCTGTTTTTT
CDR3aa: CASSSLAATGELFF

d_gene: .
v_gene: TRBV19
j_gene: TRBJ1-1
abundance: .
CDR3nt: TGTGCCAGTAGTATAGACCGACCAAGGAGAGCTTTCTTT
CDR3aa: CASSIDRPRRAFF

d_gene: TRBD2
v_gene: TRBV7-2
j_gene: TRBJ2-7
abundance: .
CDR3nt: TGTGCCAGCAGCTTAAACGCGGGAGCCAACTACGAGCAGTACTTC
CDR3aa: CASSLNAGANYEQYF

d_gene: .
v_gene: TRBV4-2
j_gene: TRBJ2-7
abundance: .
CDR3nt: TGTGCCAGCAGCCAAGATTGGGGGGGCGTCGAGCAGTACTTC
CDR3aa: CASSQDWGGVEQYF

d_gene: .
v_gene: TRBV6-1
j_gene: TRBJ2-1
abundance: medium-sized
CDR3nt: TGTGCCAGCAGTGAAGCGCGGGTCTACAATGAGCAGTTCTTC
CDR3aa: CASSEARVYNEQFF

d_gene: TRBD1
v_gene: TRBV4-2
j_gene: TRBJ2-6
abundance: few
CDR3nt: TGTGCCAGCAGCCAAGATACTAGGGGGACAGCTTGGGCTGGGGCCAACGTCCTGACTTTC
CDR3aa: CASSQDTRGTAWAGANVLTF

d_gene: .
v_gene: TRBV13
j_gene: TRBJ2-7
abundance: .
CDR3nt: TGTGCCAGCAGCTTAGATCGTGGGGCCTACGAGCAGTACTTC
CDR3aa: CASSLDRGAYEQYF

d_gene: .
v_gene: TRBV2
j_gene: TRBJ1-3
abundance: .
CDR3nt: TGTGCCAGCAGGTCCGGGACATACTCTGGAAACACCATATATTTT
CDR3aa: CASRSGTYSGNTIYF

d_gene: .
v_gene: TRBV2
j_gene: TRBJ1-1
abundance: .
CDR3nt: TGTGCCAGCAGTGGGCCTTGGGGGGACACTGAAGCTTTCTTT
CDR3aa: CASSGPWGDTEAFF

d_gene: .
v_gene: TRBV9
j_gene: TRBJ1-1
abundance: .
CDR3nt: TGTGCCTCCCGGCGAGGGCTTAACACTGAAGCTTTCTTT
CDR3aa: CASRRGLNTEAFF

d_gene: TRBD1
v_gene: TRBV6-1
j_gene: TRBJ1-2
abundance: .
CDR3nt: TGTGCCAGCAGTCCCCCCGGGACAGACTATGGCTACACCTTC
CDR3aa: CASSPPGTDYGYTF

d_gene: TRBD1
v_gene: TRBV27
j_gene: TRBJ2-1
abundance: .
CDR3nt: TGTGCCAGCACATCTCGGGACAGGGGCTACAATGAGCAGTTCTTC
CDR3aa: CASTSRDRGYNEQFF

d_gene: TRBD2
v_gene: TRBV7-2
j_gene: TRBJ2-5
abundance: .
CDR3nt: TGTGCCAGCAGTCTCCTCGGACTAGCGGGGGGCCGGGGGGACGGCCAGTACTTC
CDR3aa: CASSLLGLAGGRGDGQYF

d_gene: .
v_gene: TRBV7-6
j_gene: TRBJ1-4
abundance: .
CDR3nt: TGTGCCAGCAGCTTGACCGATGCTACTAGGGAACTAGCACTGTTTTTT
CDR3aa: CASSLTDATRELALFF

d_gene: .
v_gene: TRBV19
j_gene: TRBJ2-1
abundance: .
CDR3nt: TGTGCCAGTAGCCCGCAAGGACACTCCGCCTGGCAGTTCTTC
CDR3aa: CASSPQGHSAWQFF

d_gene: .
v_gene: TRBV5-1
j_gene: TRBJ2-2
abundance: once
CDR3nt: TGCGCCAGCAGCTTGCCTAGCTCCGCCGGGGAGCTGTTTTTT
CDR3aa: CASSLPSSAGELFF

d_gene: .
v_gene: TRBV7-2
j_gene: TRBJ2-4
abundance: .
CDR3nt: TGTGCCAGCAGCTTAGAAGGGGTCATTCAGTACTTC
CDR3aa: CASSLEGVIQYF

d_gene: .
v_gene: TRBV14
j_gene: TRBJ2-5
abundance: few
CDR3nt: TGTGCCAGCAGCCTTGGCAGAGGGAGGCAAGAGACCCAGTACTTC
CDR3aa: CASSLGRGRQETQYF

d_gene: .
v_gene: TRBV5-1
j_gene: TRBJ1-1
abundance: .
CDR3nt: TGCGCCAGCAGCCTATTACAGGGTTCTAGCACTGAAGCTTTCTTT
CDR3aa: CASSLLQGSSTEAFF

d_gene: TRBD1
v_gene: TRBV7-2
j_gene: TRBJ2-3
abundance: .
CDR3nt: TGTGCCAGCAGCCCGGACAGGGGTGCCACAGATACGCAGTATTTT
CDR3aa: CASSPDRGATDTQYF

d_gene: TRBD1
v_gene: TRBV30
j_gene: TRBJ1-2
abundance: few
CDR3nt: TGTGCCTGGAGTGTACAGGCAGGGGGCGATGGCTACACCTTC
CDR3aa: CAWSVQAGGDGYTF

d_gene: TRBD1
v_gene: TRBV5-1
j_gene: TRBJ1-2
abundance: .
CDR3nt: TGCGCCAGCAGCTTACGACAGGGGTTTTCCTATGGCTACACCTTC
CDR3aa: CASSLRQGFSYGYTF

d_gene: TRBD1
v_gene: TRBV2
j_gene: TRBJ2-2
abundance: .
CDR3nt: TGTGCCAGCAGGCCCAGGGGGCTCACCGGGGAGCTGTTTTTT
CDR3aa: CASRPRGLTGELFF

d_gene: TRBD2
v_gene: TRBV5-4
j_gene: TRBJ2-1
abundance: .
CDR3nt: TGTGCCAGCAGTAGCGGGATTCGCTCCTACAATGAGCAGTTCTTC
CDR3aa: CASSSGIRSYNEQFF

d_gene: .
v_gene: TRBV30
j_gene: TRBJ1-2
abundance: few
CDR3nt: TGTGCCTGGAGTAGAGGGGACAGCTACACCTTC
CDR3aa: CAWSRGDSYTF

d_gene: TRBD1
v_gene: TRBV27
j_gene: TRBJ1-2
abundance: once
CDR3nt: TGTGCCAGCAGTTTGGTGGGACAGGGCTGGGGAGGCTACACCTTC
CDR3aa: CASSLVGQGWGGYTF